The 11 T cell receptor beta chains presented below share a single source sample, sequenced in a study of T cell repertoires in cytomegalovirus infection (dated 2019 in TCRdb). Their recognized antigens are unknown. The listed sequencing device is Illumina HiSeq 1500. TCRdb passed the public sequencing reads through fastp at Q25 and MiXCR, retaining productive beta sequences. Each CDR3 protein appears once, grouped with its most common genes and DNA. In this sample the table shows 900,000 to 950,000 distinct CDR3 sequences, around 30% of which occur a single time. The biggest ten clones account for 11% to 15% of the sample. Sample treatment or condition, as interpreted from the label and publication: in vitro stimulation with specific CMV peptide epitopes to enrich CMV-specific T cells. Sequences were derived from cultured CD8+ T cells from PBMCs, sampled from culture after CMV antigen stimulation. All receptors derive from a human donor in good health (CMV status not recorded). Some clones in this sample may be carry-over from other donors' samples.

V usage is TRBV6-1 and J usage is TRBJ2-3; TRBD1 aligns across 8 bases. CDR1 and CDR2 from the germline V gene are MNHNS and SASEGT. This CDR3 comprises 16 residues. Trimming took 0 bases from V and 1 from J; bases not matched to a gene: 3. The CDR3 spells CASSEALTGGTDTQYF. DNA of the CDR3: TGTGCCAGCAGTGAAGCCTTGACAGGGGGCACAGATACGCAGTATTTT.

The rearrangement uses TRBV15 and TRBJ2-1; 7 bases map to TRBD2. V trimming: 10 bases; J trimming: 2 bases; junction bases outside the gene matches: 8. Germline CDR1 reads LNHNV; CDR2 reads YYDKDF (reference sequence). The CDR3 is made up of 14 amino acids. CDR3 amino acids: CASRGGTPYNEQFF. CDR3 in DNA: TGTGCCAGCCGCGGGGGAACCCCCTACAATGAGCAGTTCTTC.

This clonotype appeared many times. The rearrangement joins TRBV7-2 to TRBJ1-1, with D possibly matching TRBD1 (6 bases). Germline lookup yields CDR1 SGHTA and CDR2 FQGNSA. V lost 5 bases, J lost 3 bases, and 16 bases lay in between. The CDR3 has 15 amino acids. CDR3 residues: CASSPSTGLYTEAFF. CDR3 DNA sequence: TGTGCCAGCAGCCCTTCTACAGGGCTTTACACTGAAGCTTTCTTT. The full variable domain, with the rest looked up from reference TRBV7-2 and TRBJ1-1, is GAGVSQSPSNKVTEKGKDVELRCDPISGHTALYWYRQSLGQGLEFLIYFQGNSAPDKSGLPSDRFSAERTGGSVSTLTIQRTQQEDSAVYLCASSPSTGLYTEAFFGQGTRLTVV.

Here the CDR3 reads CASSYSAGEFSGYTF. The CDR3 DNA follows: TGTGCCAGCAGTTACTCCGCAGGGGAGTTCTCTGGCTACACCTTC. The V and J genes are TRBV6-6 and TRBJ1-2, with a possible D match to TRBD1 (6 bases). CDR1 and CDR2 from the germline V gene are MNHNY and SVGAGI (reference sequence). The CDR3 totals 15 residues. Deletions cut 0 bases from V and 7 bases from J, with 15 bases between.

The rearrangement links TRBV6-8 to TRBJ1-1; a weak D match, TRBD1 (5 bases). This CDR3 has 14 residues. The V gene's germline CDR1 is MNHGY and CDR2 SAAAGT. V lost 7 bases and J lost 1, with 13 bases in between. The CDR3 region is CASTWGIGNTEAFF. CDR3 bases: TGTGCCAGCACTTGGGGCATCGGGAACACTGAAGCTTTCTTT.

This clonotype occurred many times. V gene TRBV7-6 combines with J gene TRBJ2-1; 9 bases fit TRBD1. V shed 2 bases, J shed 6 bases, and the junction held 11 bases outside the gene matches. The CDR3 extends over 17 amino acids. Germline V lookup: CDR1 SGHVS, CDR2 FNYEAQ. The CDR3 loop reads CASSLFSMDRGFNEQFF. The DNA for the CDR3 is TGTGCCAGCAGCTTATTCTCGATGGACAGGGGTTTCAATGAGCAGTTCTTC.

A word on this clonotype: Mismatch with germline at one junction end may stem from a read error. The chain carries TRBV12-3 or TRBV12-4 and TRBJ2-2, with 9 bases matching TRBD1. The CDR3 is 12 amino acids. CDR3 DNA: TGTGCCAACAGTACCGGGACAGGGAGATGGTTTTTT. It translates to CANSTGTGRWFF.

The table lists this clonotype with a few counts. The J gene is TRBJ1-1, the V gene TRBV10-3, with D maybe TRBD1 (6 bases). Germline V lookup: CDR1 ENHRY, CDR2 SYGVKD. V lost 2 bases, J lost 4 bases, and 14 bases lay in between. The CDR3 loop spans 15 amino acids. The CDR3, as DNA: TGTGCCATCAGTGAGCCGACTACAGGGACCACTGAAGCTTTCTTT. Protein sequence: CAISEPTTGTTEAFF.

The rearrangement joins TRBV9 to TRBJ1-6; perhaps TRBD1 as D (5 bases). The CDR3 has 15 residues. The germline CDR1 and CDR2 sequences are SGDLS and YYNGEE. V gave up 3 bases and J gave up 3 bases, with 10 bases separating them. The CDR3 reads CASSGGAVYNSPLHF. CDR3 coding DNA: TGTGCCAGCAGCGGCGGGGCAGTCTATAATTCACCCCTCCACTTT.

In this sample, this clonotype turned up a few times. The V and J genes are TRBV12-3 or TRBV12-4 and TRBJ1-2; D ambiguous. The CDR3 contains 13 residues. V was trimmed by 5 bases and J by 5 bases, leaving 12 bases between them. The CDR3 region has the DNA TGTGCCAGCAGTCCGGGAACCTTTTATGGCTACACCTTC. Translating gives CASSPGTFYGYTF.

The gene calls are TRBV2 and TRBJ2-3; D possibly uses TRBD1 or TRBD2 (5 bases each). Germline CDR1 and CDR2: SNHLY and FYNNEI. The CDR3 contains 17 residues. Trimming removed 3 bases from V and 3 bases from J, with 19 bases in between. CDR3 loop: CASSEPFEAWGTDTQYF. The CDR3 region has the DNA TGTGCCAGCAGTGAGCCGTTCGAGGCTTGGGGGACAGATACGCAGTATTTT.